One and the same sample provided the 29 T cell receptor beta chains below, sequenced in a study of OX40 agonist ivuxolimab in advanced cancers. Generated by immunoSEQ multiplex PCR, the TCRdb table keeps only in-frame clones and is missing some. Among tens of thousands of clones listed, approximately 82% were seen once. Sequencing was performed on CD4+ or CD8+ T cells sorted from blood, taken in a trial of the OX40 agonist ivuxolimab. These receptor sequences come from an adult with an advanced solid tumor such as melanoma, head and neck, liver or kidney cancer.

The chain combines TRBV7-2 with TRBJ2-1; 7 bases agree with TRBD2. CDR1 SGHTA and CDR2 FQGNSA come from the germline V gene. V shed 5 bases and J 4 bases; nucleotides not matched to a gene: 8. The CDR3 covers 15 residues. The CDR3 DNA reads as TGTGCCAGCAGCCCCTCAAGCGGGGCTTACAATGAGCAGTTCTTC. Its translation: CASSPSSGAYNEQFF.

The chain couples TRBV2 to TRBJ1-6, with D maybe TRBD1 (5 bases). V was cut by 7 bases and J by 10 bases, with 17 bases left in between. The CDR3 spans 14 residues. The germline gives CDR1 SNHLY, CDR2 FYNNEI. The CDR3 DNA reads TGTGCCAGCACTTCAGGGACTTCAAACTCACCCCTCCACTTT. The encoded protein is CASTSGTSNSPLHF.

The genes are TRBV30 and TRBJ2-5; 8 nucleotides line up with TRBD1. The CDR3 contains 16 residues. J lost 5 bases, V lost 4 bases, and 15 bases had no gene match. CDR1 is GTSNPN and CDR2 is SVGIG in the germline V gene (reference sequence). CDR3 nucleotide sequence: TGTGCCTGGAATCCCAGTTGGCAGGGGGCGGGTGAGACCCAGTACTTC. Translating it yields CAWNPSWQGAGETQYF.

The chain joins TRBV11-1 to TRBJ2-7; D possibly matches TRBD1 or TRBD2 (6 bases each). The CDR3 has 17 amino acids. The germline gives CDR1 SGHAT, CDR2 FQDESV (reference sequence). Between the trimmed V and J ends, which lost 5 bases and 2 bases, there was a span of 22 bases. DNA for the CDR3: TGTGCCAGCAGCCTACACGGAGGGAGAGGGGGACCCTACGAGCAGTACTTC. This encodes CASSLHGGRGGPYEQYF. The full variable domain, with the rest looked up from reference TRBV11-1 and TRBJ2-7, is EAEVAQSPRYKITEKSQAVAFWCDPISGHATLYWYRQILGQGPELLVQFQDESVVDDSQLPKDRFSAERLKGVDSTLKIQPAELGDSAMYLCASSLHGGRGGPYEQYFGPGTRLTVT.

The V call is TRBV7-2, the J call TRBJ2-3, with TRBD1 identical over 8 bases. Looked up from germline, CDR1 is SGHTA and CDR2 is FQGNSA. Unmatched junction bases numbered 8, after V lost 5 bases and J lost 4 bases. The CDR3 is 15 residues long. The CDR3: CASSLQGALADTQYF. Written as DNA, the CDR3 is TGTGCCAGCAGCCTTCAGGGGGCGTTAGCAGATACGCAGTATTTT.

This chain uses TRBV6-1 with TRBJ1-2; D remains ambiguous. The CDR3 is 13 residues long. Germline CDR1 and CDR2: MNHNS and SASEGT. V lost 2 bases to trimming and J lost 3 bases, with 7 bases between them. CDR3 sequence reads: CASSENSYYGYTF. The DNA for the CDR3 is TGTGCCAGCAGTGAAAACAGCTACTATGGCTACACCTTC.

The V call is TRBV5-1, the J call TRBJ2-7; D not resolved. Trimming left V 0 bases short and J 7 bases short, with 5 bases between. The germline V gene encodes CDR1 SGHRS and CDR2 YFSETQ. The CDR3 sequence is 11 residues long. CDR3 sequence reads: CASSLGGEQYF. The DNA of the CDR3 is TGCGCCAGCAGCTTGGGTGGGGAGCAGTACTTC.

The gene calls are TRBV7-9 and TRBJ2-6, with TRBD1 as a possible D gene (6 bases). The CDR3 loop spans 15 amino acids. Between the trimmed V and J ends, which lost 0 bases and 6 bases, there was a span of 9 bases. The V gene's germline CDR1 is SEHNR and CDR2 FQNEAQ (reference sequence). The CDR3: CASSLARGAANVLTF. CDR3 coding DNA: TGTGCCAGCAGCTTAGCCAGGGGTGCGGCCAACGTCCTGACTTTC.

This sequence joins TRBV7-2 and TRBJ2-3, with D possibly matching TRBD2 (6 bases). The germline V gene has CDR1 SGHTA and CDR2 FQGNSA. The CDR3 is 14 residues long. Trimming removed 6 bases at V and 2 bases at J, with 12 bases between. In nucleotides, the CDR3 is TGTGCCAGCAGACCCAGCGGGCTCACAGATACGCAGTATTTT. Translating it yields CASRPSGLTDTQYF.

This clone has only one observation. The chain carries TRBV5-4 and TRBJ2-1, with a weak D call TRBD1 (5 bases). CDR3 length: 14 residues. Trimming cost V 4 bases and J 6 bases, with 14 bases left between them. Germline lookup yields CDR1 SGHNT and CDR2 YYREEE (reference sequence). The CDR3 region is CASSPPGQSNEQFF. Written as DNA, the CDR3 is TGTGCCAGCAGCCCGCCCGGACAAAGCAATGAGCAGTTCTTC.

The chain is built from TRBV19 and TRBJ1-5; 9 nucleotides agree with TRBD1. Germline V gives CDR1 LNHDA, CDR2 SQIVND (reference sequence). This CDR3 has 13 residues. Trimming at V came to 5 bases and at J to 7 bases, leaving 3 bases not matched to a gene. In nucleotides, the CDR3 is TGTGCCAGTAGTCGGGACAGGGTGCAGCCCCAGCATTTT. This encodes CASSRDRVQPQHF.

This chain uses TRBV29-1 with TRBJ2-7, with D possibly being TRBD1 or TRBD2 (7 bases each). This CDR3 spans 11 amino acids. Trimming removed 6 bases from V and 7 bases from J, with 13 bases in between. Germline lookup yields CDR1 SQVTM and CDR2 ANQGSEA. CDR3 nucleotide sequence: TGCAGCGTATACAGGGGAGGGGAGCAGTACTTC. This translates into CSVYRGGEQYF.

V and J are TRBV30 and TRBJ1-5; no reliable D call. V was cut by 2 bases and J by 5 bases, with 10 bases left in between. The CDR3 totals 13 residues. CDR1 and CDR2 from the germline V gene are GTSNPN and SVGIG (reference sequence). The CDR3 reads CAWSWQADQPQHF. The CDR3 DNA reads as TGTGCCTGGAGTTGGCAGGCCGATCAGCCCCAGCATTTT.

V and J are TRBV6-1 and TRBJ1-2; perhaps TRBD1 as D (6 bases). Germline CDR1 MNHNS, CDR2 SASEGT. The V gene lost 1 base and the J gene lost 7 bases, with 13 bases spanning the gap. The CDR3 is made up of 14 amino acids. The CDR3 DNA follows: TGTGCCAGCAGTGAAGTTCCAGGGGACGGTGGCTACACCTTC. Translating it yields CASSEVPGDGGYTF.

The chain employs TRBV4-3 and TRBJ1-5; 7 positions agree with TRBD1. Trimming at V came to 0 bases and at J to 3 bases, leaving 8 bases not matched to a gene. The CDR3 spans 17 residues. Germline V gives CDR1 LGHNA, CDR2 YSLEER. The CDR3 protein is CASSQDQGGGNNQPQHF. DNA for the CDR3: TGCGCCAGCAGCCAAGATCAGGGGGGAGGTAACAATCAGCCCCAGCATTTT.

The CDR3 reads CASSIGPHRVLQETQYF. As DNA, the CDR3 is TGTGCCAGTAGTATAGGTCCTCACAGGGTCTTACAAGAGACCCAGTACTTC. The chain employs TRBV19 and TRBJ2-5, with a weak D call TRBD1 (6 bases). Germline V gene data show CDR1 as LNHDA and CDR2 as SQIVND (reference sequence). This CDR3 spans 17 amino acids. V was cut by 1 base and J by 2 bases, with 17 bases left in between.

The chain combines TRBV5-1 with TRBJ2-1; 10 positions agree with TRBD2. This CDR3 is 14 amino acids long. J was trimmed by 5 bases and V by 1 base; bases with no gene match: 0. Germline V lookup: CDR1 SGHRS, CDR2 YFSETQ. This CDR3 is CASSLTSGDNEQFF. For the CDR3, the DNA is TGCGCCAGCAGCTTGACTAGCGGGGACAATGAGCAGTTCTTC.

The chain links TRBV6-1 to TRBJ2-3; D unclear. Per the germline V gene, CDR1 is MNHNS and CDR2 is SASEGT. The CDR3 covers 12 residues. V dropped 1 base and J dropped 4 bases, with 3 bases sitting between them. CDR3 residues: CASSEGADTQYF. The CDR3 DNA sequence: TGTGCCAGCAGTGAAGGGGCAGATACGCAGTATTTT.

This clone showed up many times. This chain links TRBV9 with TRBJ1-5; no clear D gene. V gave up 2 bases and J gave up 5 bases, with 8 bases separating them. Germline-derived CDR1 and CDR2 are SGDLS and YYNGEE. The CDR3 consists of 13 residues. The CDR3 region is CASSVAEDQPQHF. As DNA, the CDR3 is TGTGCCAGCAGCGTCGCTGAAGATCAGCCCCAGCATTTT.

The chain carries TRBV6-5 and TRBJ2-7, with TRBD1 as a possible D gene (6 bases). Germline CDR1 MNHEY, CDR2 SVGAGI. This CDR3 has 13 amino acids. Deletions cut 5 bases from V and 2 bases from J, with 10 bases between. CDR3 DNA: TGTGCCAGCAGTATACAGGGCCCCTACGAGCAGTACTTC. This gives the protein CASSIQGPYEQYF.

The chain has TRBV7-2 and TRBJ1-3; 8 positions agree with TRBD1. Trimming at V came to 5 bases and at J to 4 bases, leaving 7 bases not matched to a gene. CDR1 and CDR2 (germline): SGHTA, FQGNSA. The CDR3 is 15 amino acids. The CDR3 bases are TGTGCCAGCAGCCTGGGACAGGCGAGGGGAAACACCATATATTTT. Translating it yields CASSLGQARGNTIYF.

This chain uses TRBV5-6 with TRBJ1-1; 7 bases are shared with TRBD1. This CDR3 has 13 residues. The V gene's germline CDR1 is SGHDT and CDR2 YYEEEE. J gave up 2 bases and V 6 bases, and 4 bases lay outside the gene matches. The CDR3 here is CASINRGNTEAFF. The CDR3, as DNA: TGTGCCAGCATCAACAGGGGAAACACTGAAGCTTTCTTT.

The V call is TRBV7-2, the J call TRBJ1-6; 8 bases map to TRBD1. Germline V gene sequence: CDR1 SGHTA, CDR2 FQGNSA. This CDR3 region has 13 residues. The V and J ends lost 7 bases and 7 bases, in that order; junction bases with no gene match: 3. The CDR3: CASNGQGNSPLHF. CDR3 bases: TGTGCCAGCAACGGACAGGGAAATTCACCCCTCCACTTT. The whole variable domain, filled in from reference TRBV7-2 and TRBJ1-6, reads GAGVSQSPSNKVTEKGKDVELRCDPISGHTALYWYRQSLGQGLEFLIYFQGNSAPDKSGLPSDRFSAERTGGSVSTLTIQRTQQEDSAVYLCASNGQGNSPLHFGNGTRLTVT.

The DNA of the CDR3 is TGTGCCAGCAGCTTAGCGCGGGGAGTGGAGTATGAGCAGTTCTTC. Translating it yields CASSLARGVEYEQFF. The chain couples TRBV7-7 to TRBJ2-1; a possible D gene is TRBD2 (6 bases). The length of the CDR3 is 15 residues. Deletions cut 0 bases from V and 8 bases from J, with 14 bases between. Germline assignment: CDR1 SSHAT and CDR2 FNYEAQ (reference sequence).

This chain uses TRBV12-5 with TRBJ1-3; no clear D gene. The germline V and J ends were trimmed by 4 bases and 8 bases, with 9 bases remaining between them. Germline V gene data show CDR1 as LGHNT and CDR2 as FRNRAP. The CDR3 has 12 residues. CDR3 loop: CASGSQVDTIYF. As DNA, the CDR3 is TGTGCTAGTGGTTCTCAGGTCGACACCATATATTTT.

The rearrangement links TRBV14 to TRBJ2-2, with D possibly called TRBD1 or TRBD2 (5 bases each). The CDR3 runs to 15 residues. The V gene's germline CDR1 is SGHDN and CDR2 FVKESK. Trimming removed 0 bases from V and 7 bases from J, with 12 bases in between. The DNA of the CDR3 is TGTGCCAGCAGCCAAGATCGAGGGGCTGGCGGGGAGCTGTTTTTT. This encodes CASSQDRGAGGELFF. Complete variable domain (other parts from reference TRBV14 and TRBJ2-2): EAGVTQFPSHSVIEKGQTVTLRCDPISGHDNLYWYRRVMGKEIKFLLHFVKESKQDESGMPNNRFLAERTGGTYSTLKVQPAELEDSGVYFCASSQDRGAGGELFFGEGSRLTVL.

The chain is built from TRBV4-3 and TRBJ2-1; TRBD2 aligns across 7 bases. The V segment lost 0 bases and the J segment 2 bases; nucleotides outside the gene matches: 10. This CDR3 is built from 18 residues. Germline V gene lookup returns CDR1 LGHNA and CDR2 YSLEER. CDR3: CASSQEFIGGVTYNEQFF. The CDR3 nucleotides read TGCGCCAGCAGCCAAGAGTTTATTGGGGGGGTTACCTACAATGAGCAGTTCTTC.

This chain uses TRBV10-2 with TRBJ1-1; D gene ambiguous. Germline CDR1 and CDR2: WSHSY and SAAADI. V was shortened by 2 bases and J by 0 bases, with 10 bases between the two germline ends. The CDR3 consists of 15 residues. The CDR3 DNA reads TGCGCCAGCAGTGAGCCTCAGAGATTGAACACTGAAGCTTTCTTT. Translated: CASSEPQRLNTEAFF.

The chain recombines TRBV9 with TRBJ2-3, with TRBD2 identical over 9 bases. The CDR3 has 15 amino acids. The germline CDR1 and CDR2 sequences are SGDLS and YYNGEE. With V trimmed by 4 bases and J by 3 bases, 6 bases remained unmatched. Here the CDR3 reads CASSPLGLATDTQYF. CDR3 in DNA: TGTGCCAGCAGCCCCCTGGGACTAGCAACAGATACGCAGTATTTT.